The rows below give T cell receptor beta chains drawn from one sample of a study of T cell responses to AZD1222 COVID-19 vaccine. Libraries were prepared by immunoSEQ multiplex PCR; TCRdb keeps only in-frame clonotypes and omits some of them. The table lists about 100,000 clones, more than 90% of them singletons. Material: peripheral blood, obtained on day 0 of AZD1222 vaccination. The receptors were sampled from an adult in good health. Both conserved end residues are part of each CDR3. The order of the fields is clone size, J gene, D gene, V gene, CDR3 DNA, CDR3 protein. A D gene is named only where the DNA matches it firmly. Only some rows state a clone size, as once, few, many or a class for expanded clones.

- TRBJ2-1 - TRBV4-1 TGCGCCAGCAGCGTGTGGACGGGCCTGACGGACAGTGAGCAGTTCTTC CASSVWTGLTDSEQFF
- TRBJ2-7 - TRBV5-8 TGTGCCAGCAGCTTAAACGAGCAGTACTTC CASSLNEQYF
- TRBJ2-3 - TRBV2 TGTGCCAGCAAGCCCCACCGCAGGGAACGCACAGATACGCAGTATTTT CASKPHRRERTDTQYF
- TRBJ1-3 - TRBV19 TGTGCCAGTAGTATAGGGGCTCCGACTTATTCTGGAAACACCATATATTTT CASSIGAPTYSGNTIYF
- TRBJ2-5 TRBD2 TRBV5-1 TGCGCCAGCAGCCCCGGGGACTACTCCCAAGAGACCCAGTACTTC CASSPGDYSQETQYF
- TRBJ1-2 - TRBV7-9 TGTGCCAGCAGCTCAGGAACGTGGGCGAATGGCTACACCTTC CASSSGTWANGYTF
- TRBJ1-1 TRBD1 TRBV2 TGTGCCAGCAGTGAACGGACCCGCAGGGGGCGGAACACTGAAGCTTTCTTT CASSERTRRGRNTEAFF
- TRBJ2-1 TRBD1 TRBV19 TGTGCCAGCACGACAGGGACCTACAATGAGCAGTTCTTC CASTTGTYNEQFF
- TRBJ1-1 - TRBV27 TGTGCCACCATGAGGTCATGGAACACTGAAGCTTTCTTT CATMRSWNTEAFF
- TRBJ2-3 - TRBV28 TGTGCCAGCAGTTTTGCACCCGTCGGCACAGATACGCAGTATTTT CASSFAPVGTDTQYF
- TRBJ1-5 - TRBV5-8 TGTGCCAGCAGCTTGTGGACAGTTAATCAGCCCCAGCATTTT CASSLWTVNQPQHF
few TRBJ1-2 - TRBV28 TGTGCCAGCAAAAACTATGGCTACACCTTC CASKNYGYTF
- TRBJ2-7 TRBD2 TRBV20-1 TGCAGTGCTCGACTAGCGAGGGAGCAGTACTTC CSARLAREQYF
once TRBJ1-5 - TRBV9 TGTGCCAGCACGCCCGGGGTAGCCGATCAGCCCCAGCATTTT CASTPGVADQPQHF
once TRBJ2-7 TRBD2 TRBV28 TGTGCCAGCAGTTTCTCAGGACTAGCGGGAAACCCTAAGACCTACGAGCAGTACTTC CASSFSGLAGNPKTYEQYF
- TRBJ1-4 TRBD1 TRBV28 TGTGCCAGCAGTTCACGACAGGGGCCGCGTTTTACCCTAAATGAAAAACTGTTTTTT CASSSRQGPRFTLNEKLFF
- TRBJ2-1 TRBD2 TRBV19 TGTGCCAGTAGTGTTCAGAGCGGGGTTCCCTACAATGAGCAGTTCTTC CASSVQSGVPYNEQFF
- TRBJ2-3 - TRBV11-3 TGTGCCAGCAGCTTAGAAGGCAGCTTAACAGATACGCAGTATTTT CASSLEGSLTDTQYF
- TRBJ1-6 - TRBV7-9 TGTGCCAGCAGCGCTGACGGGAACTATAATTCACCCCTCCACTTT CASSADGNYNSPLHF
- TRBJ1-2 TRBD1 TRBV7-7 TGTGCCAGCACCCAAGGGGGCAGGGAGTATGGCTACACCTTC CASTQGGREYGYTF
- TRBJ2-1 - TRBV6-6 TGTGCCAGCAGTCCGATGAGTCCTAGCGAGAGCTCCTACAATGAGCAGTTCTTC CASSPMSPSESSYNEQFF
- TRBJ1-1 - TRBV2 TGTGCCAGCAGACCGGGCCTCGGGGAGACTGAAGCTTTCTTT CASRPGLGETEAFF
- TRBJ2-7 - TRBV4-1 TGCGCCAGCAGCCTGACACGTCGACCCTACGAGCAGTACTTC CASSLTRRPYEQYF
few TRBJ2-1 TRBD1 TRBV2 TGTGCCAGCAGTGGGACAGGGGGTTTTTCGGAGCAGTTCTTC CASSGTGGFSEQFF
few TRBJ2-1 - TRBV7-8 TGTGCCAGCAGCCCTCTAGGTGCCTACAATGAGCAGTTCTTC CASSPLGAYNEQFF
- TRBJ1-2 - TRBV7-2 TGTGCCAGCAGCCCAGGGACCTATTCTAACTATGGCTACACCTTC CASSPGTYSNYGYTF
- TRBJ1-2 - TRBV13 TGTGCCAGCAGCTTAGGCGCGGACAGTAACTATGGCTACACCTTC CASSLGADSNYGYTF
- TRBJ1-3 - TRBV6-5 TGTGCCAGCAGTTACTCGACGGCCTCGAGAAACACCATATATTTT CASSYSTASRNTIYF
- TRBJ2-1 TRBD2 TRBV6-5 TGTGCCAGCAGTTACACTGGACTAGCGGGTATTAATGAGCAGTTCTTC CASSYTGLAGINEQFF
- TRBJ2-1 TRBD1 TRBV5-1 TGCGCCAGCAGCTTCAGGACAGGGTTGAATGAGCAGTTCTTC CASSFRTGLNEQFF
- TRBJ2-3 TRBD2 TRBV6-1 TGTGCCAGCAGTGAAGGGGGGGGACCAGATACGCAGTATTTT CASSEGGGPDTQYF
once TRBJ2-3 - TRBV18 TGTGCCAGCTCACCATTAGGCACAGATACGCAGTATTTT CASSPLGTDTQYF
- TRBJ1-6 TRBD1 TRBV4-1 TGCGCCAGCAGCCAACTGGGACAGGCGCGCAATTCACCCCTCCACTTT CASSQLGQARNSPLHF
- TRBJ1-2 - TRBV7-9 TGTGCCAGCAGCTCCCACGTAGGAGTGGTCTATGGCTACACCTTC CASSSHVGVVYGYTF
- TRBJ2-2 - TRBV18 TGTGCCAGCTCACCGCGAGTAACAGGGTTATCGAACACCGGGGAGCTGTTTTTT CASSPRVTGLSNTGELFF
- TRBJ1-6 TRBD1 TRBV7-2 TGTGCCAGCAGCCCTCAGGGGACAGTCAATTCACCCCTCCACTTT CASSPQGTVNSPLHF
- TRBJ2-7 TRBD2 TRBV5-6 TGTGCCAGCAGCTCGACGGGAGGTCGGGGACTGAGCTCCTACGAGCAGTACTTC CASSSTGGRGLSSYEQYF
- TRBJ2-1 TRBD2 TRBV4-3 TGCGCCAGCAGCCAAGATACCCCTCTGGGCCAGCGGGGACTGAATGAGCAGTTCTTC CASSQDTPLGQRGLNEQFF
- TRBJ1-1 - TRBV7-3 TGTGCCAGCAGCGCCACAGGGACCACTGAAGCTTTCTTT CASSATGTTEAFF
- TRBJ2-5 TRBD2 TRBV3-1/TRBV3-2 TGTGCCAGCAGCCAAGATCGGGGGGTGGAGACCCAGTACTTC CASSQDRGVETQYF
- TRBJ1-5 - TRBV19 TGTGCCAGTAGTATAGGGTGGGCTAGCAATCAGCCCCAGCATTTT CASSIGWASNQPQHF
- TRBJ1-5 TRBD1 TRBV5-5 TGTGCCAGCAGCCATAGGCCACTAGACAGGGGGAGGTCATTCAATCAGCCCCAGCATTTT CASSHRPLDRGRSFNQPQHF
- TRBJ2-1 - TRBV28 TGTGCCAGTAGGGAGGCAGGGACCCAATACTCCTACAATGAGCAGTTCTTC CASREAGTQYSYNEQFF
- TRBJ1-2 - TRBV30 TGTGCCTGGAGGGGCGGCAGGGGCTATGGCTACACCTTC CAWRGGRGYGYTF
- TRBJ1-5 - TRBV5-6 TGTGCCAGCAGCTTTCAGGTGAGCAATCAGCCCCAGCATTTT CASSFQVSNQPQHF
- TRBJ2-7 - TRBV3-1/TRBV3-2 TGTGCCAGCAGCCTCCTAGGGACCAGAGGGAAGCAGTACTTC CASSLLGTRGKQYF
- TRBJ2-7 TRBD2 TRBV28 TGTGCCAGCAGTTTCCGGACCGGGACTAGTCCCCACGAGCAGTACTTC CASSFRTGTSPHEQYF
- TRBJ1-2 - TRBV2 TGTGCCAGCAGTCTGGAGGGTCCCAACTATGGCTACACCTTC CASSLEGPNYGYTF
- TRBJ1-1 TRBD1 TRBV18 TGTGCCAGCTCACCACCTATGAGACAGGGGTTGAACACTGAAGCTTTCTTT CASSPPMRQGLNTEAFF
- TRBJ1-2 - TRBV9 TGTGCCAGCGCGAGGGTCCTCCTCTCGGGTAACTATGGCTACACCTTC CASARVLLSGNYGYTF